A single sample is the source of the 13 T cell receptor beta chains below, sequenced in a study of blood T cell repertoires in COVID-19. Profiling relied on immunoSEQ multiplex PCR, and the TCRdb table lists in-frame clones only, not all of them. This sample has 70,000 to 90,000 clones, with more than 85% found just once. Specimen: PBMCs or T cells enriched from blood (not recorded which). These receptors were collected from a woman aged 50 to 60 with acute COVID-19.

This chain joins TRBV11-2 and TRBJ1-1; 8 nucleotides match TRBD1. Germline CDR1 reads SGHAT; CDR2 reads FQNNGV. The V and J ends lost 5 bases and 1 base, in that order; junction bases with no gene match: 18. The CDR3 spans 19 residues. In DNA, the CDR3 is TGTGCCAGCAGCCTTTTACCGGGACAGGCCATTCAGGGGAACACTGAAGCTTTCTTT. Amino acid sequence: CASSLLPGQAIQGNTEAFF.

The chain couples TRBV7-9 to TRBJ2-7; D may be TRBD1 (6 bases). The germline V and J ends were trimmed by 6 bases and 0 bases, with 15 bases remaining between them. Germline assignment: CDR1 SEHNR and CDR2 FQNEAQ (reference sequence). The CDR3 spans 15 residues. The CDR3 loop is CASSYRQASSYEQYF. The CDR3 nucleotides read TGTGCCAGCAGTTACCGACAGGCCAGCTCCTACGAGCAGTACTTC.

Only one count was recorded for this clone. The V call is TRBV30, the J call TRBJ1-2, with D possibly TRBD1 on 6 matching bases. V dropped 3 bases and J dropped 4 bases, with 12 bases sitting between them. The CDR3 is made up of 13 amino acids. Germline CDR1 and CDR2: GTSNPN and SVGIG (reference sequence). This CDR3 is CAWSQGQIYGYTF. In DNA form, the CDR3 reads TGTGCCTGGAGCCAAGGACAGATCTATGGCTACACCTTC.

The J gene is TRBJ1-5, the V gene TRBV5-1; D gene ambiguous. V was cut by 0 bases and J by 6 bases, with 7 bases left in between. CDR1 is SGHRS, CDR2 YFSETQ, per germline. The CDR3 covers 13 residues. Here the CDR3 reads CASSLDYTQPQHF. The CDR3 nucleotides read TGCGCCAGCAGCTTGGATTACACTCAGCCCCAGCATTTT.

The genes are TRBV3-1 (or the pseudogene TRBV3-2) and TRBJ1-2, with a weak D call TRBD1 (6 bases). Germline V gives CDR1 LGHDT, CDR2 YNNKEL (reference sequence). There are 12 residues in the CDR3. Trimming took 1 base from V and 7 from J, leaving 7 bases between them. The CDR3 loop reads CASSQARGGYTF. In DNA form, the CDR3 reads TGTGCCAGCAGCCAAGCCAGGGGTGGCTACACCTTC.

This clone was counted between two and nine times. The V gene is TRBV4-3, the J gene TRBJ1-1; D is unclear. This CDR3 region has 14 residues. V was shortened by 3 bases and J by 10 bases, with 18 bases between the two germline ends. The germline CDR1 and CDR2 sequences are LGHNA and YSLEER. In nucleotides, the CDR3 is TGCGCCAGCAGCCACGCCCGGGTCTCCGAAGGAGCTTTCTTT. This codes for CASSHARVSEGAFF.

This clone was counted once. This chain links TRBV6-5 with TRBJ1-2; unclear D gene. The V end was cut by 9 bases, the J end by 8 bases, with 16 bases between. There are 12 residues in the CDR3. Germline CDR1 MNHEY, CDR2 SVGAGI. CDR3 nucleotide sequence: TGTGCCAGTCCCAAACCGGCGGGGGGCTACACCTTC. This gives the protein CASPKPAGGYTF.

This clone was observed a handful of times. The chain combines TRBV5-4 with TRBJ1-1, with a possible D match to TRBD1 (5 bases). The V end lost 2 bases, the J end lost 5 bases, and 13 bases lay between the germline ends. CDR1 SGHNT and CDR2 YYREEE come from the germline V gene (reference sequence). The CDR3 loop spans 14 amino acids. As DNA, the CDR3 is TGTGCCAGCAGCTTAGCAGGGAAATTAACTGAAGCTTTCTTT. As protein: CASSLAGKLTEAFF.

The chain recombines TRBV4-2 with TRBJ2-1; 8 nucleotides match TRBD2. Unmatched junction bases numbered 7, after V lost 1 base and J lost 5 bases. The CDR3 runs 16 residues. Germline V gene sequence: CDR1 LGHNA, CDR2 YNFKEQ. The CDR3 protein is CASSQVAGGTDNEQFF. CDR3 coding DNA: TGTGCCAGCAGCCAAGTTGCGGGAGGCACCGACAATGAGCAGTTCTTC.

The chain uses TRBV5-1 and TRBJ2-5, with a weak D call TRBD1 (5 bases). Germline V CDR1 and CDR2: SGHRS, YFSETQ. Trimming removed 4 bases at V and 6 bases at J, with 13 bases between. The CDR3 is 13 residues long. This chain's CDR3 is CASSLTGLQTQYF. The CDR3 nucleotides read TGCGCCAGCAGCCTTACAGGCTTACAGACCCAGTACTTC. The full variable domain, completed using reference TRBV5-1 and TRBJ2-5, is KAGVTQTPRYLIKTRGQQVTLSCSPISGHRSVSWYQQTPGQGLQFLFEYFSETQRNKGNFPGRFSGRQFSNSRSEMNVSTLELGDSALYLCASSLTGLQTQYFGPGTRLLVL.

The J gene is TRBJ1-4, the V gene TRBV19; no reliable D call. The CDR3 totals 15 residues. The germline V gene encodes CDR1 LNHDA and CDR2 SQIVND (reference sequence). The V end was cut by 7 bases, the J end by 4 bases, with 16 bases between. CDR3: CASTRGRQVNEKLFF. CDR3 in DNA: TGTGCCAGTACCCGAGGGCGGCAAGTTAATGAAAAACTGTTTTTT.

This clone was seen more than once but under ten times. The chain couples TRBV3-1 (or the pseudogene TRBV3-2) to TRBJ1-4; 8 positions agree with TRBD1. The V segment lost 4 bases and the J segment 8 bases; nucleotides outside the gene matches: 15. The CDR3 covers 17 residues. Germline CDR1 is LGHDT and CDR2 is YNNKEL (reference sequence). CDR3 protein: CASSLNSAGTGWEKLFF. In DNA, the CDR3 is TGTGCCAGCAGCCTAAACTCCGCGGGGACAGGCTGGGAAAAACTGTTTTTT.

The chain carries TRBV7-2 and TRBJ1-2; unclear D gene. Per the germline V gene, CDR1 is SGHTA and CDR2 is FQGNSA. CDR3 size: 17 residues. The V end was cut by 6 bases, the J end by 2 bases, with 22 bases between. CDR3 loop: CASRRTTQRGGNYGYTF. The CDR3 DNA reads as TGTGCCAGCAGGAGAACAACCCAGAGAGGCGGAAACTATGGCTACACCTTC.